Presented here are 22 T cell receptor beta chains from one specimen sequenced in a study of blood T cells in healthy people across ages. It was with a sample-barcoded 5' primer and a J-beta primer mix that a second PCR of about 6 to 12 cycles was run. In TCRdb, the 5' RACE reads were re-called with MiXCR into one record per CDR3 protein. This sample has hundreds of thousands of distinct CDR3 sequences, with roughly 30% found just once. Sequences were obtained from blood. These receptors all come from a woman over 75 in good health.

The chain links TRBV14 to TRBJ1-2; a possible D gene is TRBD1 (6 bases). The V gene lost 5 bases and the J gene lost 2 bases, with 12 bases spanning the gap. Germline V CDR1 and CDR2: SGHDN, FVKESK. The CDR3 spans 14 residues. CDR3: CASSAWDNNYGYTF. The DNA for the CDR3 is TGTGCCAGCAGCGCCTGGGACAACAACTATGGCTACACCTTC.

In this sample, this clonotype turned up many times. This rearrangement joins TRBV7-9 to TRBJ1-5; D is ambiguous. CDR1 is SEHNR, CDR2 FQNEAQ, per germline (reference sequence). The ends were cut back, 2 bases at V and 5 bases at J, with 4 bases in the middle. CDR3 length equals 12 residues. Here the CDR3 DNA reads TGTGCCAGCAGCTTACTGGATCAGCCCCAGCATTTT. It yields the protein CASSLLDQPQHF.

Worth noting for this clonotype: At one end the junction does not follow the germline gene, possibly because of a read error. The chain recombines TRBV20-1 with TRBJ2-3; a weak D match, TRBD2 (5 bases). Germline V gives CDR1 DFQATT, CDR2 SNEGSKA (reference sequence). The CDR3 spans 14 residues. The CDR3, as DNA: TGCAGTGCTCGAGAACCCAGCGGAACAGATACGCAGTATTTT. It codes for CSAREPSGTDTQYF.

This clonotype was detected many times. V gene TRBV4-1 combines with J gene TRBJ2-5, with TRBD2 as a possible D gene (5 bases). CDR3 length: 15 residues. CDR1 MGHRA and CDR2 YSYEKL come from the germline V gene. V gave up 4 bases and J gave up 1 base, with 13 bases separating them. The CDR3 protein is CASSPRDGIQETQYF. In nucleotides, the CDR3 is TGCGCCAGCAGCCCGAGGGATGGAATCCAAGAGACCCAGTACTTC.

This chain joins TRBV25-1 and TRBJ1-1, with D uncertain. CDR1 is MGHDK, CDR2 SYGVNS, per germline. The CDR3 is made up of 13 amino acids. The V end lost 6 bases, the J end lost 4 bases, and 12 bases lay between the germline ends. The CDR3 reads CASSSRAGTEAFF. For the CDR3, the DNA is TGTGCCAGCAGCAGTCGGGCGGGCACTGAAGCTTTCTTT.

At least ten counts were recorded for this clonotype. The chain employs TRBV20-1 and TRBJ2-1; tentatively, D is TRBD1 (5 bases). V was pared by 6 bases and J by 1 base, with 16 bases between. Germline CDR1 and CDR2: DFQATT and SNEGSKA (reference sequence). The CDR3 runs to 15 residues. The CDR3: CSATVGARSYNEQFF. In DNA form, the CDR3 reads TGCAGTGCCACCGTAGGGGCGAGGTCCTACAATGAGCAGTTCTTC.

This clonotype was counted a few times. An end of the junction differs from the germline gene, which may be a read error. V usage is TRBV12-3 or TRBV12-4 and J usage is TRBJ1-6; D remains unclear. CDR3 length: 13 amino acids. CDR3 DNA sequence: TGTGCCAGCGGTTTAAAGGTAGATTCACCCCTCCACTTT. This translates into CASGLKVDSPLHF.

V is TRBV24-1 and J is TRBJ2-3; D gene ambiguous. CDR1 and CDR2 (germline): KGHDR, SFDVKD. The CDR3 length is 15 residues. Trimming cost V 2 bases and J 3 bases, with 11 bases left between them. This CDR3 is CATSDSRAETDTQYF. In nucleotides, the CDR3 is TGTGCCACCAGTGATTCCCGGGCGGAGACAGATACGCAGTATTTT.

Ten or more counts support this clonotype. The CDR3 region is CASSLGDRVTDTQYF. The CDR3 region has the DNA TGTGCCAGCAGCTTAGGGGACAGGGTTACAGATACGCAGTATTTT. V usage is TRBV11-2 and J usage is TRBJ2-3, with 9 bases fitting TRBD1. CDR1 is SGHAT, CDR2 FQNNGV, per germline. This CDR3 contains 15 residues. V trimming: 1 base; J trimming: 3 bases; junction bases outside the gene matches: 2.

The gene calls are TRBV20-1 and TRBJ1-4; a possible D gene is TRBD1 (6 bases). The CDR3 totals 15 residues. V lost 5 bases and J 0 bases, leaving 13 bases between the germline ends. Looked up from germline, CDR1 is DFQATT and CDR2 is SNEGSKA (reference sequence). CDR3 sequence (DNA): TGCAGTGCTCCCACGACAGGTGCAACTAATGAAAAACTGTTTTTT. Protein product: CSAPTTGATNEKLFF.

This clonotype was seen a few times. A much larger clone sits a single nucleotide away, making a read error possible. The chain joins TRBV6-5 to TRBJ2-7; 8 bases are a match to TRBD2. The CDR3 is 14 residues long. The V gene's germline CDR1 is MNHEY and CDR2 SVGAGI. Trimming removed 2 bases from V and 3 bases from J; junction bases left unmatched: 3. The CDR3 bases are TGTGCCAGCAGTTACAGCGGGAGCCGCTACGAGCAGTACTTC. Amino acid sequence: CASSYSGSRYEQYF.

In regard to this clonotype: This may stem from a read error, because a much larger clone lies one nucleotide away. The chain recombines TRBV7-9 with TRBJ2-1; 11 nucleotides match TRBD1. Near its end, the DNA agrees better with TRBJ2-7, so the J call may be wrong. Germline V CDR1 and CDR2: SEHNR, FQNEAQ (reference sequence). The CDR3 totals 15 residues. CDR3 sequence: CASSRRTGGLNEQYF. The DNA of the CDR3 is TGTGCCAGCAGCAGACGGACAGGGGGCCTCAATGAGCAGTACTTC.

This rearrangement joins TRBV19 to TRBJ1-4; D gene uncertain. With 9 bases removed from V and 4 bases from J, the gap between germline ends came to 12 bases. The germline V gene encodes CDR1 LNHDA and CDR2 SQIVND (reference sequence). The CDR3 totals 13 residues. CDR3 sequence: CASPDPFNEKLFF. As DNA, the CDR3 is TGTGCCAGCCCGGATCCTTTTAATGAAAAACTGTTTTTT.

J is TRBJ2-1 and V is TRBV7-9, with D uncertain. The J call may not be correct, given that the DNA end is closer to TRBJ2-7. The CDR3 consists of 17 residues. The V gene's germline CDR1 is SEHNR and CDR2 FQNEAQ (reference sequence). The CDR3 sequence is CASSSRPTALFPHEQYF. The CDR3 nucleotides are TGTGCCAGCAGCTCTCGACCGACGGCGCTCTTTCCCCATGAGCAGTACTTC.

The J gene is TRBJ2-7, the V gene TRBV7-2; the D gene is possibly TRBD1 (5 bases). The closer fit of TRBJ2-5 to the DNA end suggests the J call may be wrong. The CDR3 runs to 15 residues. CDR1 is SGHTA and CDR2 is FQGNSA in the germline V gene. CDR3 coding DNA: TGTGCCAGCAGCGGGTTTGGACAAGATAGGGAGACCCAGTACTTC. Amino acid sequence: CASSGFGQDRETQYF.

This clonotype was found many times. The chain joins TRBV10-3 to TRBJ1-2; 7 bases line up with TRBD1. The germline CDR1 and CDR2 sequences are ENHRY and SYGVKD. J was trimmed by 5 bases and V by 7 bases; bases with no gene match: 13. The CDR3 extends over 15 amino acids. CDR3 in amino acids: CAITTQGGARYGYTF. DNA for the CDR3: TGTGCCATCACTACTCAGGGGGGCGCACGGTATGGCTACACCTTC.

On this clonotype: A much larger clonotype is one base distant, so this may be a read error. The gene calls are TRBV6-5 and TRBJ2-7; TRBD2 agrees at 16 bases. The germline CDR1 and CDR2 sequences are MNHEY and SVGAGI. CDR3 length equals 16 residues. The CDR3 nucleotides read TGTGCCGGCAGTTACCTGGGACTAGCGGGGGGGTACGAGCAGTACTTC. This translates into CAGSYLGLAGGYEQYF.

This chain connects TRBV15 to TRBJ1-1, with 12 positions matching TRBD1. V gave up 2 bases and J gave up 1 base; unmatched junction bases: 2. There are 16 residues in the CDR3. The V gene's germline CDR1 is LNHNV and CDR2 YYDKDF (reference sequence). CDR3 in amino acids: CATSRPGQGANTEAFF. CDR3 sequence (DNA): TGTGCCACCAGCAGACCGGGACAGGGGGCGAACACTGAAGCTTTCTTT.

J is TRBJ2-3 and V is TRBV6-5, with D uncertain. Germline assignment: CDR1 MNHEY and CDR2 SVGAGI. The CDR3 sequence is 15 residues long. V lost 5 bases and J 10 bases, leaving 22 bases between the germline ends. CDR3 coding DNA: TGTGCCAGCAGTCTCACTTCACCAGGCACGGATTCGCAGTATTTT. It translates to CASSLTSPGTDSQYF.

This clonotype was detected many times. This chain connects TRBV20-1 to TRBJ1-2; D might be TRBD1 (5 bases). CDR1 and CDR2 from the germline V gene are DFQATT and SNEGSKA (reference sequence). The CDR3 contains 13 residues. V gave up 5 bases and J gave up 3 bases, with 13 bases separating them. The CDR3 bases are TGCAGTGCTTCGAGAGGGGTGGACTATGGCTACACCTTC. As protein: CSASRGVDYGYTF.

About this clonotype: Since a much larger clone is just one base distant, this may be a read error. The chain uses TRBV30 and TRBJ2-7; 7 nucleotides agree with TRBD2. Germline assignment: CDR1 GTSNPN and CDR2 SVGIG (reference sequence). The CDR3 sequence is 13 residues long. The CDR3 protein is CARSAGVSYEQYF. CDR3 DNA sequence: TGTGCCCGGAGTGCGGGAGTCTCCTACGAGCAGTACTTC.

This clonotype was observed many times. The V and J genes are TRBV12-3 or TRBV12-4 and TRBJ2-7, with 8 bases fitting TRBD2. This CDR3 has 15 residues. Losses at the gene ends were 4 bases for V and 2 bases for J; bases not matched to a gene: 7. CDR3 loop: CASSSMAGGAYEQYF. The CDR3 DNA sequence: TGTGCCAGCAGTTCGATGGCCGGGGGGGCCTACGAGCAGTACTTC.